This TCR beta chain was sequenced for a study of T cells in localized non-small cell lung cancer. Trimming took off 5 bases at V and 8 bases at J, with 19 bases between the two ends. Germline V gene lookup returns CDR1 SGHAT and CDR2 FQDESV (reference sequence). The CDR3 is 15 residues long. Data came from immunoSEQ multiplex PCR; TCRdb stores just in-frame clones and leaves some out. The sample lists roughly 58,000 clones; 75% to 85% were seen once. To note about this clone: Its matching antigen is unknown.

Points from the study as a whole: Adjacent lung was found to contain a median around 56 of the top 100 tumor clones. The tumor had only one region sequenced, so heterogeneity remains possible. Tumor trailed uninvolved adjacent lung in T cell clonality, which peaked there.

This sequence originates from a man aged 40 to 69 with stage II lung adenocarcinoma. V is TRBV11-1 and J is TRBJ2-1; maybe TRBD2 (6 bases). Sequenced material: PBMCs, taken before any cancer treatment. The CDR3 loop is CASSRSGTGVDEQFF. In nucleotides, the CDR3 is TGTGCCAGCAGCCGTAGCGGTACCGGGGTCGATGAGCAGTTCTTC.